The subject of this entry is one TCR beta chain. Its target is unknown. The sample comes from a study of cytomegalovirus exposure and HLA in healthy donors. The study, taken as a whole, reports: The study designated 150 to 200 TCR beta chains cytomegalovirus-associated. No immune exposure information besides CMV serostatus was available.

Both 60 Vbeta primers and 13 Jbeta primers went into the PCR. TCRdb keeps only in-frame clones here, not all; method: immunoSEQ multiplex PCR. The sample yields nearly 100,000 clones, more than 70% seen once. Whereas donors were nominally healthy upon sampling, unrecorded immune exposures were probable. Sequenced: PBMCs. This clonotype originated in a woman aged 60-70 years in good health and CMV-seropositive.

This CDR3 is CASSLSSSSYNEQFF. The CDR3, as DNA: TGTGCCAGCAGCTTATCGTCGAGCTCCTACAATGAGCAGTTCTTC. This rearrangement joins TRBV7-8 to TRBJ2-1; no reliable D call. Germline lookup yields CDR1 SGHVS and CDR2 FQNEAQ. V gave up 2 bases and J gave up 0 bases, with 8 bases separating them. This CDR3 comprises 15 residues.